The TCR beta chain described here comes from a study of regulatory T cells in long-lasting Graves disease (dated by TCRdb to the early 2020s). In the study overall: Persistent Graves' disease meant more than 5 years of antithyroid drug treatment with TSH receptor autoantibodies that stayed positive. This study used TCR sequencing and RNA sequencing of peripheral blood to compare persistent Graves' disease patients against newly diagnosed Graves' disease patients. A total of around 35 samples underwent TCR sequencing, from about 13 patients with persistent Graves' disease and approximately 20 patients with newly diagnosed Graves' disease. On average, persistent Graves' disease patients in the clinical cohort had been on antithyroid drugs for around 9.5 years. The study was conducted in China and was registered as a clinical trial.

Read against the paper, the sample's time point label means: persistent/refractory GD, antithyroid drugs over 5 years with positive TRAb. RNA was extracted from PBMCs in TRIzol for both TCR sequencing and RNA sequencing. The diagnosis of Graves' disease was made according to American Thyroid Association guidelines. Recruitment of patients was carried out at an endocrinology department in Xi'an, China. From each patient, about 9 milliliters of peripheral blood was collected into an EDTA anticoagulant tube. Ficoll Paque Plus density gradient separation was used to isolate PBMCs, and no additional T cell sorting was done. An Agilent 2100 Bioanalyzer and agarose gel were used to check RNA quality, while a NanoDrop 2000 measured RNA concentration. Trimming at the junction amounts to 5 bases on V and 0 bases on J, and the germline ends lie 11 bases apart. CDR1 is given as SGHTA and CDR2 as FQGNSA, both from the germline V gene. The CDR3 holds 14 amino acids from the cysteine to the phenylalanine. Of all the DNA, just the CDR3 is kept, 42 bases in frame from base 1.

Receptor amplification or capture employed multiplex PCR. TCRdb names Illumina HiSeq 4000 as the instrument used. CDR3 regions were amplified by Arm-PCR with iRepertoire HTBI primers to construct TCR beta libraries. Before sequencing, the PCR products went through gel purification. On the authors' methods: A total of under 80 TRBV and 14 TRBJ segments were identified across samples and were used for gene usage analysis of CDR3 amino acid clonotypes. Filtered high-quality paired reads were merged into contigs using COPE and FqMerger. BLAST was used to align contigs to IMGT TRBV, TRBD and TRBJ reference genes, with CDR3 defined following IMGT. Highly expanded clones were defined as clonotypes with a frequency above 0.1%. Repertoire diversity was measured by Shannon entropy, and V-J evenness by the Gini coefficient. A clonotype found in more than one individual was treated as public. TCRdb took the public reads, trimmed them with fastp at Q25, ran MiXCR for clone calling and kept in-frame beta chains. When rows share a CDR3 protein, they turn into one entry using the most common DNA and genes. TCRdb, rather than the study authors, made the V and J calls. This sample gives a few hundred thousand distinct CDR3 sequences in total; 20% to 25% of them show up just once. The ten largest clones represent about 27% of the sample.

A few counts support this clonotype. What antigen it recognizes has not been identified. No much larger clone exists at a distance of one base, and base qualities are not known. General study outcomes and caveats: Sequencing and analysis were limited to the TCR beta chain. Patients with persistent disease shared more public clonotypes (about 2,900) than newly diagnosed patients did (around 980). Compared with newly diagnosed patients, persistent Graves' disease patients had lower TCR Shannon entropy and fewer highly expanded clones, which suggests clonal expansion. Because the primary lesion, thyroid tissue, could not be accessed, the study looked at peripheral blood alone. The authors acknowledged the small sample size as a limitation that may reduce accuracy. TRBV28, TRBJ1-2 and TRBJ2-5 were preferentially used in persistent disease, while TRBV20-1 and TRBJ2-1 were favored in newly diagnosed disease.

The material sequenced was peripheral blood mononuclear cells (PBMCs), taken when the disease was refractory, from a patient treated with antithyroid drugs. The TCR was taken from a middle-aged woman with Graves disease. Donor details come from another sample of the same person, matched by shared clones. The chain uses TRBV7-2 and TRBJ2-7, with the D gene tentatively TRBD1 or TRBD2, based on 5 matching bases in each. The DNA reads as follows: TGTGCCAGCAGCATAGGGGACGGCTCCTACGAGCAGTACTTC. It translates to CASSIGDGSYEQYF.